This passage covers 27 T cell receptor beta chains from one sample sequenced in a study of T-cell memory formation after mild COVID-19. TCRdb redid the calling of the 5' RACE reads with MiXCR, one entry per CDR3 protein. The sample carries around 130,000 distinct CDR3 sequences, roughly 13% recorded once. The sample consisted of PBMCs or a T cell subset sorted from them (not recorded which). These receptors all come from an adult woman who had mild COVID-19 (a few samples of this study predate the infection). Cell type and time point are not known.

This clonotype was counted between two and nine times. V usage is TRBV5-5 and J usage is TRBJ2-5; 10 positions match TRBD2. The germline gives CDR1 SGHKS, CDR2 YYEKEE (reference sequence). The CDR3 extends over 15 amino acids. The V and J ends lost 4 bases and 1 base, in that order; junction bases with no gene match: 4. CDR3 coding DNA: TGTGCCAGCAGCCCGGGACTAGCGCTCCAAGAGACCCAGTACTTC. Its protein is CASSPGLALQETQYF.

The chain joins TRBV12-3 or TRBV12-4 to TRBJ2-7; possible D gene TRBD2, 6 bases. This CDR3 has 13 residues. V lost 5 bases, J lost 1 base, and 9 bases lay in between. DNA of the CDR3: TGTGCCAGCAGTCCCCTAGCGTCCTACGAGCAGTACTTC. The encoded protein is CASSPLASYEQYF.

This clonotype was counted only a few times. The J gene is TRBJ2-3, the V gene TRBV30; D possibly corresponds to TRBD2 (6 bases). Germline CDR1 GTSNPN, CDR2 SVGIG (reference sequence). The V end was cut by 2 bases, the J end by 2 bases, with 11 bases between. The CDR3 runs to 14 residues. The CDR3 protein is CAWSIGGYTDTQYF. In DNA, the CDR3 is TGTGCCTGGAGTATCGGGGGTTACACAGATACGCAGTATTTT.

The chain couples TRBV18 to TRBJ2-1, with a weak D call TRBD1 (6 bases). The CDR3 contains 17 residues. In germline, CDR1 is KGHSH, CDR2 LQKENI. V lost 4 bases, J lost 4 bases, and 20 bases lay in between. CDR3 nucleotide sequence: TGTGCCAGCTCACGGACGGGTGTCAGGGGCCGATACAATGAGCAGTTCTTC. Translation: CASSRTGVRGRYNEQFF. Full variable domain (remainder filled in from reference TRBV18 and TRBJ2-1): NAGVMQNPRHLVRRRGQEARLRCSPMKGHSHVYWYRQLPEEGLKFMVYLQKENIIDESGMPKERFSAEFPKEGPSILRIQQVVRGDSAAYFCASSRTGVRGRYNEQFFGPGTRLTVL.

This clonotype was detected a few times. CDR3 sequence (DNA): TGTGCCAGCAGCTTAGCGCATGGGCACCCCCGAAGCTCTGGGGCCAACGTCCTGACTTTC. Translating gives CASSLAHGHPRSSGANVLTF. This chain joins TRBV7-9 and TRBJ2-6; no clear D. The V gene lost 0 bases and the J gene lost 0 bases, with 18 bases spanning the gap. Germline V CDR1 and CDR2: SEHNR, FQNEAQ (reference sequence). The CDR3 extends over 20 amino acids.

The chain joins TRBV9 to TRBJ2-3; D unclear. This CDR3 has 17 amino acids. Per the germline V gene, CDR1 is SGDLS and CDR2 is YYNGEE. With 3 bases removed from V and 0 bases from J, the gap between germline ends came to 17 bases. The CDR3 DNA reads TGTGCCAGCAGCGCCCCCCAGCGAGACCCTAGCACAGATACGCAGTATTTT. It codes for CASSAPQRDPSTDTQYF.

This clonotype has more than one count but fewer than ten. In DNA, the CDR3 is TGTGCCAGCAGCAGACGGGACAGGGGGACCGGGGAGCTGTTTTTT. Amino acids: CASSRRDRGTGELFF. The J gene is TRBJ2-2, the V gene TRBV9, with 11 bases aligning to TRBD1. Germline V lookup: CDR1 SGDLS, CDR2 YYNGEE. The CDR3 has 15 residues. V gave up 4 bases and J gave up 5 bases; unmatched junction bases: 4.

This clonotype turned up a few times. This chain links TRBV9 with TRBJ1-4; maybe TRBD1 (6 bases). CDR3 length: 15 residues. The ends were cut back, 4 bases at V and 6 bases at J, with 16 bases in the middle. From germline, CDR1 is SGDLS and CDR2 YYNGEE. This CDR3 reads CASSKGGGFDEKLFF. The CDR3 DNA sequence: TGTGCCAGCAGCAAAGGGGGAGGTTTCGATGAAAAACTGTTTTTT.

This clonotype was seen a handful of times. The chain carries TRBV6-5 and TRBJ1-2; 9 bases align to TRBD1. Germline trimming cut 6 bases from V and 6 bases from J; bases unmatched to any gene: 11. Per germline, CDR1 MNHEY and CDR2 SVGAGI. This CDR3 contains 15 residues. DNA for the CDR3: TGTGCCAGCAGACTCTACTACAGGGGGCAAGATGGCTACACCTTC. The encoded protein is CASRLYYRGQDGYTF.

This clonotype came up many times. The CDR3 region is CASSSGTLEQFF. CDR3 nucleotide sequence: TGTGCCAGCAGCTCAGGGACTTTGGAGCAGTTCTTC. This chain links TRBV7-9 with TRBJ2-1; TRBD2 might be the D (6 bases). V lost 4 bases and J lost 10, with 11 bases in between. This CDR3 contains 12 residues. CDR1 is SEHNR, CDR2 FQNEAQ, per germline (reference sequence).

This chain uses TRBV7-8 with TRBJ1-1; the D gene is possibly TRBD1 (6 bases). CDR1 SGHVS and CDR2 FQNEAQ come from the germline V gene. Trimming cost V 2 bases and J 6 bases, with 13 bases left between them. This CDR3 spans 14 amino acids. CDR3 protein: CASSLQGRNAEAFF. As DNA, the CDR3 is TGTGCCAGCAGCTTACAGGGGCGAAACGCTGAAGCTTTCTTT. Using reference TRBV7-8 and TRBJ1-1 for the parts outside the CDR3, the full variable domain is GAGVSQSPRYKVAKRGQDVALRCDPISGHVSLFWYQQALGQGPEFLTYFQNEAQLDKSGLPSDRFFAERPEGSVSTLKIQRTQQEDSAVYLCASSLQGRNAEAFFGQGTRLTVV.

This clonotype was seen many times. This chain uses TRBV5-1 with TRBJ2-5; 10 bases align to TRBD1. V gave up 4 bases and J gave up 5 bases; unmatched junction bases: 8. This CDR3 has 15 amino acids. Germline V gene sequence: CDR1 SGHRS, CDR2 YFSETQ. In DNA form, the CDR3 reads TGCGCCAGCAGCGGGGGACAGGGGATGATTGAGACCCAGTACTTC. Its translation is CASSGGQGMIETQYF.

The chain combines TRBV5-6 with TRBJ2-4; no firm D call. From germline, CDR1 is SGHDT and CDR2 YYEEEE. CDR3 size: 13 residues. V shed 6 bases and J shed 7 bases, with 14 bases lying between them. CDR3 residues: CASIGKGWNIQYF. Here the CDR3 DNA reads TGTGCCAGCATAGGCAAAGGGTGGAACATTCAGTACTTC.

This clonotype was counted only a few times. The V and J genes are TRBV7-6 and TRBJ2-3, with 7 positions matching TRBD2. The germline CDR1 and CDR2 sequences are SGHVS and FNYEAQ. The junction had 6 bases not matched to a gene; V was cut back by 3 bases and J by 0 bases. The CDR3 is made up of 16 amino acids. CDR3 loop: CASSFLAAASTDTQYF. CDR3 sequence (DNA): TGTGCCAGCAGCTTCCTAGCGGCGGCAAGCACAGATACGCAGTATTTT.

This clonotype was seen a handful of times. The chain is built from TRBV20-1 and TRBJ1-2; no clear D gene. Trimming took 5 bases from V and 5 from J, leaving 15 bases between them. CDR1 DFQATT and CDR2 SNEGSKA come from the germline V gene (reference sequence). The CDR3 runs 13 residues. The CDR3 nucleotides are TGCAGTGCTCTCCTAGTGTCTCGGTATGGCTACACCTTC. This gives the protein CSALLVSRYGYTF.

In this sample, this clonotype turned up a few times. The DNA for the CDR3 is TGCGCCAGCAGCCAGACAGGGAACACTGAAGCTTTCTTT. It translates to CASSQTGNTEAFF. V and J are TRBV4-1 and TRBJ1-1, with D possibly being TRBD1 (6 bases). Trimming shortened V by 3 bases and J by 1 base, and 6 bases separated the two germline ends. Germline CDR1 reads MGHRA; CDR2 reads YSYEKL. The CDR3 is made up of 13 amino acids.

This clonotype showed up just a few times. V usage is TRBV9 and J usage is TRBJ2-7, with 12 bases matching TRBD1. This CDR3 has 15 residues. The ends lost 4 bases at V and 5 bases at J; junction bases unmatched: 7. The germline V gene encodes CDR1 SGDLS and CDR2 YYNGEE. The CDR3 reads CASSPTGTGGDEQYF. CDR3 nucleotide sequence: TGTGCCAGCAGCCCTACGGGGACAGGGGGCGACGAGCAGTACTTC. The entire variable domain, with the rest obtained from reference TRBV9 and TRBJ2-7, is as follows: DSGVTQTPKHLITATGQRVTLRCSPRSGDLSVYWYQQSLDQGLQFLIQYYNGEERAKGNILERFSAQQFPDLHSELNLSSLELGDSALYFCASSPTGTGGDEQYFGPGTRLTVT.

This clonotype was detected a few times. The V and J genes are TRBV7-9 and TRBJ2-1; possible D gene TRBD2, 5 bases. CDR3 length: 12 amino acids. CDR1 SEHNR and CDR2 FQNEAQ come from the germline V gene (reference sequence). The V end was cut by 4 bases, the J end by 8 bases, with 9 bases between. The DNA for the CDR3 is TGTGCCAGCAGCTCAAGCGGATATGAGCAGTTCTTC. The encoded protein is CASSSSGYEQFF.

There are a few counts of this clonotype. This CDR3 is CASSFPDRVMYEQYF. In DNA, the CDR3 is TGTGCCAGCAGCTTCCCGGACAGAGTAATGTACGAGCAGTACTTC. This chain connects TRBV11-2 to TRBJ2-7; D possibly corresponds to TRBD1 (6 bases). Germline CDR1 is SGHAT and CDR2 is FQNNGV. Trimming pared 3 bases from V and 4 bases from J, leaving 16 bases between. The CDR3 runs 15 residues. Using reference TRBV11-2 and TRBJ2-7 for the parts outside the CDR3, the full variable domain is EAGVAQSPRYKIIEKRQSVAFWCNPISGHATLYWYQQILGQGPKLLIQFQNNGVVDDSQLPKDRFSAERLKGVDSTLKIQPAKLEDSAVYLCASSFPDRVMYEQYFGPGTRLTVT.

The chain couples TRBV20-1 to TRBJ2-1; TRBD2 agrees at 9 bases. The CDR3 has 16 amino acids. CDR1 is DFQATT and CDR2 is SNEGSKA in the germline V gene (reference sequence). V lost 2 bases to trimming and J lost 1 base; unmatched junction nucleotides: 6. The DNA for the CDR3 is TGCAGTGCTAGAAGCTTAGCGGGAGAATCCTACAATGAGCAGTTCTTC. Protein sequence: CSARSLAGESYNEQFF.

The rearrangement uses TRBV29-1 and TRBJ1-3, with D hard to call. Trimming pared 8 bases from V and 8 bases from J, leaving 19 bases between. The germline V gene has CDR1 SQVTM and CDR2 ANQGSEA. The CDR3 length is 13 residues. The CDR3, as DNA: TGCAGCTGCCAGGACCGAGGATTTGACACCATATATTTT. It encodes CSCQDRGFDTIYF.

This clonotype was seen once. The chain recombines TRBV21-1 with TRBJ1-5. TRBV21-1 has pseudogene status. The CDR3 length is 16 residues. For the CDR3, the DNA is TGTGCCAGCAGCAAAGTAGGAAGGTGGTCCGGTCAGCCCCAGCATTTT. Translation: CASSKVGRWSGQPQHF.

The chain links TRBV2 to TRBJ1-2, with 8 bases aligning to TRBD1. This CDR3 contains 14 residues. V trimming: 5 bases; J trimming: 3 bases; junction bases outside the gene matches: 5. CDR1 and CDR2 from the germline V gene are SNHLY and FYNNEI. Here the CDR3 DNA reads TGTGCCAGCAGTATCCCAGGGGGCGACTATGGCTACACCTTC. Its protein is CASSIPGGDYGYTF.

As for this clonotype: A junction boundary mismatches the germline segment, possibly from a read error. The V call is TRBV7-6, the J call TRBJ2-5; D is uncertain. The CDR3 consists of 14 residues. CDR1 and CDR2 (germline): SGHVS, FNYEAQ. CDR3 in amino acids: CDSSLDPVAETQYF. Here the CDR3 DNA reads TGTGACAGCAGCTTAGATCCAGTGGCGGAGACCCAGTACTTC.

This rearrangement joins TRBV24-1 to TRBJ2-7, with a possible D match to TRBD1 (5 bases). CDR1 and CDR2 (germline): KGHDR, SFDVKD. Trimming cost V 4 bases and J 3 bases, with 6 bases left between them. This CDR3 is 12 amino acids long. The CDR3 coding sequence is TGTGCCACCAGTGAGCAGGGCTACGAGCAGTACTTC. This gives the protein CATSEQGYEQYF.

In its sample, this clonotype was seen a few times. CDR3 residues: CASSEGQTLNYGYTF. The CDR3 nucleotides are TGTGCCAGCAGTGAAGGGCAGACCCTTAACTATGGCTACACCTTC. The rearrangement uses TRBV2 and TRBJ1-2; D ambiguous. This CDR3 is built from 15 residues. The ends were cut back, 1 base at V and 1 base at J, with 10 bases in the middle. Germline V gives CDR1 SNHLY, CDR2 FYNNEI. Complete variable domain (other parts from reference TRBV2 and TRBJ1-2): EPEVTQTPSHQVTQMGQEVILRCVPISNHLYFYWYRQILGQKVEFLVSFYNNEISEKSEIFDDQFSVERPDGSNFTLKIRSTKLEDSAMYFCASSEGQTLNYGYTFGSGTRLTVV.

This clonotype appeared a few times. This rearrangement joins TRBV12-3 or TRBV12-4 to TRBJ2-2; 9 nucleotides line up with TRBD1. The CDR3 consists of 16 residues. Trimming at V came to 5 bases and at J to 3 bases, leaving 7 bases not matched to a gene. The CDR3 protein is CASSGNRGQDTGELFF. The CDR3 DNA follows: TGTGCCAGCAGTGGAAACAGGGGGCAGGACACCGGGGAGCTGTTTTTT.